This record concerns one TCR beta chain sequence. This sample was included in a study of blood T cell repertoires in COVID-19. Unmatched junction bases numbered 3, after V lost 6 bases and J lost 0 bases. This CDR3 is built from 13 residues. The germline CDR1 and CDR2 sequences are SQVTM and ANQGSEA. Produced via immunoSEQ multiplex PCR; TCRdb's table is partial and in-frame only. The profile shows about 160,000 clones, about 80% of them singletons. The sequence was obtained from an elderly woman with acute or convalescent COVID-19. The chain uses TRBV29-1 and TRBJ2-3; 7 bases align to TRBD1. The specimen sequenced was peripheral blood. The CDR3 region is CSVATGSTDTQYF. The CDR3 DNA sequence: TGCAGCGTAGCGACAGGGAGCACAGATACGCAGTATTTT.